These 32 T cell receptor beta chains were sequenced from one sample in a study of identical twins. TCRdb re-analysed the 5' RACE reads in MiXCR, keeping a single row per CDR3 protein. The profile shows about 530,000 distinct CDR3 sequences, over 12% of them singletons. These data were also reused for a study on yellow fever vaccine responses in identical twins.

What was sequenced was CD4+ T cells sorted from blood. These receptors were taken from a woman between 18 and 30 years old in good health.

This clonotype was seen only a few times. The chain recombines TRBV24-1 with TRBJ2-2; TRBD2 agrees at 9 bases. V lost 7 bases, J lost 2 bases, and 4 bases stayed unmatched. Looked up from germline, CDR1 is KGHDR and CDR2 is SFDVKD. The length of the CDR3 is 15 residues. CDR3 amino acids: CATRPGLANTGELFF. CDR3 DNA: TGTGCCACCAGGCCGGGACTAGCCAACACCGGGGAGCTGTTTTTT.

This clonotype occurred many times. The rearrangement uses TRBV10-1 and TRBJ2-1; D remains unclear. The CDR3 is made up of 13 amino acids. CDR1 WNHNN and CDR2 SYGVQD come from the germline V gene (reference sequence). The ends were cut back, 0 bases at V and 9 bases at J, with 9 bases in the middle. This CDR3 is CASSESHRGEQFF. CDR3 DNA: TGCGCCAGCAGTGAGTCCCACCGAGGTGAGCAGTTCTTC.

This clonotype came up a few times. The V gene is TRBV5-1, the J gene TRBJ2-7, with D tentatively TRBD1 or TRBD2 (5 bases each). CDR3 size: 12 residues. In germline, CDR1 is SGHRS, CDR2 YFSETQ. With 5 bases removed from V and 3 bases from J, the gap between germline ends came to 9 bases. The CDR3 DNA follows: TGCGCCAGCAGAGGGGAGAGCTACGAGCAGTACTTC. This encodes CASRGESYEQYF.

The chain has TRBV7-9 and TRBJ1-2; D not resolved. CDR1 is SEHNR and CDR2 is FQNEAQ in the germline V gene (reference sequence). This CDR3 is 15 amino acids long. The germline V and J ends were trimmed by 4 bases and 3 bases, with 15 bases remaining between them. CDR3 nucleotide sequence: TGTGCCAGCAGCTCCACGGAAGGAAATTACTATGGCTACACCTTC. Translating gives CASSSTEGNYYGYTF.

This clonotype came up a few times. The V gene is TRBV20-1, the J gene TRBJ2-3; 14 nucleotides agree with TRBD2. Germline V gives CDR1 DFQATT, CDR2 SNEGSKA (reference sequence). V lost 6 bases to trimming and J lost 4 bases; unmatched junction nucleotides: 15. The CDR3 consists of 18 residues. CDR3 residues: CSATPLTSGRARADTQYF. CDR3 in DNA: TGCAGTGCCACACCCCTGACTAGCGGGAGGGCCAGGGCAGATACGCAGTATTTT.

This clonotype has at least ten counts. The CDR3 DNA reads TGCGCCAGCAGTCAAACCGGGACTTCCTATTCACCCCTCCACTTT. Its protein product is CASSQTGTSYSPLHF. The chain combines TRBV5-1 with TRBJ1-6; a weak D match, TRBD1 (5 bases). CDR1 and CDR2 (germline): SGHRS, YFSETQ. V dropped 5 bases and J dropped 8 bases, with 17 bases sitting between them. There are 15 residues in the CDR3.

This clonotype has a handful of counts. The V call is TRBV11-2, the J call TRBJ2-7; 11 nucleotides match TRBD2. The CDR3 has 15 amino acids. J lost 1 base, V lost 3 bases, and 2 bases had no gene match. Looked up from germline, CDR1 is SGHAT and CDR2 is FQNNGV. As DNA, the CDR3 is TGTGCCAGCAGCTTCTCTAGCGGGGGGTCCTACGAGCAGTACGTC. It is translated as CASSFSSGGSYEQYV.

The J gene is TRBJ2-2, the V gene TRBV7-2; a weak D match, TRBD1 (7 bases). Germline V gene data show CDR1 as SGHTA and CDR2 as FQGNSA. The CDR3 runs to 15 residues. With 5 bases removed from V and 6 bases from J, the gap between germline ends came to 16 bases. The CDR3 sequence is CASSNYDREAGELFF. In nucleotides, the CDR3 is TGTGCCAGCAGCAACTATGACAGGGAGGCCGGGGAGCTGTTTTTT.

The chain uses TRBV28 and TRBJ2-5; the D gene is possibly TRBD2 (5 bases). Germline V gives CDR1 MDHEN, CDR2 SYDVKM. Trimming left V 8 bases short and J 5 bases short, with 18 bases between. The CDR3 covers 14 residues. The CDR3, as DNA: TGTGCCAGCGTTAAATTGGCGGGTTGGGAGACCCAGTACTTC. It is translated as CASVKLAGWETQYF.

This clonotype has only a few counts. This sequence joins TRBV10-3 and TRBJ2-4, with D perhaps TRBD1 or TRBD2 (5 bases each). CDR3 length: 16 residues. V shed 5 bases and J shed 1 base, with 15 bases lying between them. The germline gives CDR1 ENHRY, CDR2 SYGVKD. CDR3 sequence: CAISLGREGAKNIQYF. CDR3 sequence (DNA): TGTGCCATCAGTTTGGGGAGAGAGGGGGCCAAAAACATTCAGTACTTC.

The chain employs TRBV2 and TRBJ1-1, with D uncertain. Looked up from germline, CDR1 is SNHLY and CDR2 is FYNNEI. V was trimmed by 6 bases and J by 2 bases, leaving 7 bases between them. CDR3 length: 12 residues. DNA for the CDR3: TGTGCCAGCAGGCCCGATAACACTGAAGCTTTCTTT. It yields the protein CASRPDNTEAFF.

This clonotype was detected only a few times. The chain uses TRBV7-9 and TRBJ1-2; 7 nucleotides line up with TRBD1. Germline trimming cut 4 bases from V and 8 bases from J; bases unmatched to any gene: 7. CDR3 length equals 13 residues. CDR1 and CDR2 (germline): SEHNR, FQNEAQ (reference sequence). The CDR3 DNA reads TGTGCCAGCAGCTCGGTCGACAGGGACGGCTACACCTTC. Amino acids: CASSSVDRDGYTF.

Only a few counts were recorded for this clonotype. This rearrangement joins TRBV28 to TRBJ2-5; D unclear. The germline gives CDR1 MDHEN, CDR2 SYDVKM. The CDR3 has 14 amino acids. V lost 5 bases to trimming and J lost 2 bases, with 12 bases between them. CDR3 nucleotide sequence: TGTGCCAGCAGTACCCCTATATGGCAAGAGACCCAGTACTTC. Amino acids: CASSTPIWQETQYF.

Here the CDR3 reads CASSLRTNEYEQYF. The CDR3 nucleotides are TGCGCCAGCAGCTTGAGGACAAACGAGTACGAGCAGTACTTC. This chain uses TRBV5-1 with TRBJ2-7; tentatively, D is TRBD1 (5 bases). V was pared by 1 base and J by 4 bases, with 12 bases between. The V gene's germline CDR1 is SGHRS and CDR2 YFSETQ. The CDR3 has 14 residues.

The genes are TRBV13 and TRBJ1-1; D remains unclear. The V gene's germline CDR1 is PRHDT and CDR2 FYEKMQ (reference sequence). Trimming stripped 0 bases from V and 4 bases from J, with 12 bases between. The CDR3 is 15 residues long. CDR3 bases: TGTGCCAGCAGCTTAGGCACTGATTGGGGCACTGAAGCTTTCTTT. This codes for CASSLGTDWGTEAFF.

This clonotype showed up just a few times. V is TRBV12-3 or TRBV12-4 and J is TRBJ1-1; D is undetermined. V was cut by 5 bases and J by 5 bases, with 3 bases left in between. The length of the CDR3 is 10 residues. The CDR3 DNA reads as TGTGCCAGCAGTACGACTGAAGCTTTCTTT. Amino acids: CASSTTEAFF.

The rearrangement joins TRBV20-1 to TRBJ2-4; D possibly corresponds to TRBD2 (6 bases). Germline V gene lookup returns CDR1 DFQATT and CDR2 SNEGSKA (reference sequence). This CDR3 comprises 14 residues. Trimming shortened V by 6 bases and J by 6 bases, and 18 bases separated the two germline ends. The CDR3 DNA is TGCAGTGCCACCGTCCTCGGCGGGACAAACATTCAGTACTTC. Translated, it gives CSATVLGGTNIQYF.

This rearrangement joins TRBV12-3 or TRBV12-4 to TRBJ1-1; D perhaps matches TRBD1 (6 bases). The CDR3 loop spans 15 amino acids. V lost 7 bases and J 2 bases, leaving 17 bases between the germline ends. CDR3 sequence reads: CASTPRGHQNTEAFF. CDR3 DNA: TGTGCCAGCACCCCCCGGGGACACCAAAACACTGAAGCTTTCTTT.

As concerns this clonotype: Compared with germline, one end of the junction differs, possibly owing to a read error. The rearrangement uses TRBV24-1 and TRBJ2-1, with no clear D. The CDR3 runs to 12 residues. Germline-derived CDR1 and CDR2 are KGHDR and SFDVKD. The CDR3 region is CANSDRANEQFF. In DNA, the CDR3 is TGTGCCAACAGTGATAGAGCAAATGAGCAGTTCTTC.

In this sample, this clonotype turned up a few times. V is TRBV21-1 and J is TRBJ2-1; the table assigns TRBD2, which was not confirmed against the DNA. TRBV21-1 is assigned pseudogene status. CDR3 length equals 16 residues. CDR3 residues: CASSKYSGDGSDEQFF. The CDR3 nucleotides are TGTGCCAGCAGCAAATATAGCGGGGACGGGAGCGATGAGCAGTTCTTC.

This clonotype was counted between two and nine times. The chain is built from TRBV7-9 and TRBJ1-2; D may be TRBD1 (5 bases). Trimming pared 5 bases from V and 7 bases from J, leaving 17 bases between. Germline loops: CDR1 SEHNR, CDR2 FQNEAQ (reference sequence). The CDR3 totals 14 residues. This chain's CDR3 is CASSPEKTVRGYTF. In DNA, the CDR3 is TGTGCCAGCAGCCCAGAAAAGACAGTCCGTGGCTACACCTTC. The full variable domain, its missing parts supplied by reference TRBV7-9 and TRBJ1-2, is DTGVSQNPRHKITKRGQNVTFRCDPISEHNRLYWYRQTLGQGPEFLTYFQNEAQLEKSRLLSDRFSAERPKGSFSTLEIQRTEQGDSAMYLCASSPEKTVRGYTFGSGTRLTVV.

As for this clonotype: An end of the junction differs from the germline gene, which may be a read error. This chain links TRBV7-9 with TRBJ1-2, with D unresolved. CDR1 is SEHNR and CDR2 is FQNEAQ in the germline V gene (reference sequence). The length of the CDR3 is 14 residues. CDR3 amino acids: CASSLGGSVYGYIF. The CDR3 DNA reads TGTGCCAGCAGCTTAGGAGGCAGTGTCTATGGCTACATCTTC.

This clonotype was seen at least ten times. The J gene is TRBJ2-2, the V gene TRBV29-1, with TRBD1 matching 7 bases. This CDR3 comprises 12 residues. The junction had 4 bases not matched to a gene; V was cut back by 5 bases and J by 7 bases. The germline gives CDR1 SQVTM, CDR2 ANQGSEA. The CDR3 nucleotides are TGCAGCGTTCGACAGGGTGGCGGGGAGCTGTTTTTT. It specifies CSVRQGGGELFF.

This clonotype was seen only a few times. V is TRBV20-1 and J is TRBJ2-1; 8 nucleotides agree with TRBD2. Per the germline V gene, CDR1 is DFQATT and CDR2 is SNEGSKA (reference sequence). V dropped 4 bases and J dropped 9; count of bases not matched to a gene: 17. The CDR3 consists of 16 residues. CDR3 in DNA: TGCAGTGCTACAGTACCCAGCGGGAGTCCCACTGGTGAGCAGTTCTTC. This gives the protein CSATVPSGSPTGEQFF.

This clonotype showed up many times. The rearrangement uses TRBV12-3 or TRBV12-4 and TRBJ2-3; D uncertain. The CDR3 has 15 amino acids. The ends were cut back, 0 bases at V and 2 bases at J, with 9 bases in the middle. DNA for the CDR3: TGTGCCAGCAGTTTAGCGCGGCAGGCCACAGATACGCAGTATTTT. It encodes CASSLARQATDTQYF.

This clonotype was seen a few times. The V and J genes are TRBV7-8 and TRBJ1-1; D is perhaps TRBD1 (6 bases). Germline-derived CDR1 and CDR2 are SGHVS and FQNEAQ. The CDR3 totals 14 residues. The germline V and J ends were trimmed by 0 bases and 1 base, with 6 bases remaining between them. In nucleotides, the CDR3 is TGTGCCAGCAGCTTAGCGACAGGGAACACTGAAGCTTTCTTT. It codes for CASSLATGNTEAFF.

The chain couples TRBV6-5 to TRBJ2-7; D is undetermined. Trimming cost V 4 bases and J 1 base, with 11 bases left between them. The length of the CDR3 is 14 residues. CDR1 and CDR2 from the germline V gene are MNHEY and SVGAGI. The CDR3 sequence is CASSSGRLSYEQYV. As DNA, the CDR3 is TGTGCCAGCAGTTCCGGACGTCTTTCCTACGAGCAGTACGTC.

The chain links TRBV12-3 or TRBV12-4 to TRBJ2-2, with D unclear. V was shortened by 6 bases and J by 1 base, with 9 bases between the two germline ends. The CDR3 consists of 14 residues. The CDR3 DNA follows: TGTGCCAGCAGCATTGTGCGGAACACCGGGGAGCTGTTTTTT. Protein: CASSIVRNTGELFF.

J is TRBJ2-3 and V is TRBV20-1, with TRBD2 identical over 10 bases. CDR1 is DFQATT, CDR2 SNEGSKA, per germline (reference sequence). J was trimmed by 0 bases and V by 5 bases; bases with no gene match: 2. CDR3 length: 14 residues. The CDR3 DNA is TGCAGTGCTGGGGGACTAGCGAGCACAGATACGCAGTATTTT. Amino acid sequence: CSAGGLASTDTQYF.

The chain carries TRBV24-1 and TRBJ2-3, with 15 bases lining up with TRBD2. CDR1 and CDR2 (germline): KGHDR, SFDVKD. The V segment lost 5 bases and the J segment 2 bases; nucleotides outside the gene matches: 4. CDR3 length equals 17 residues. CDR3 protein: CATSVGLAGGHTDTQYF. The CDR3 region has the DNA TGTGCCACCAGTGTGGGACTAGCGGGAGGACACACAGATACGCAGTATTTT.

This chain links TRBV21-1 with TRBJ2-5; TRBD2, the table's D call, was not compared with the DNA. TRBV21-1 is shown as a pseudogene. The CDR3 has 15 residues. The CDR3 here is CASSNLGTSQETQYF. CDR3 sequence (DNA): TGTGCCAGCAGCAACCTAGGGACTAGTCAGGAGACCCAGTACTTC.

This clonotype was seen a handful of times. This chain links TRBV12-3 or TRBV12-4 with TRBJ2-1; TRBD2 matches 14 bases. After removal of 6 bases from V and 4 bases from J, the junction contained 8 bases not matched to a gene. The CDR3 has 17 amino acids. CDR3 amino acids: CASSPVGTSGGYNEQFF. In nucleotides, the CDR3 is TGTGCCAGCAGCCCGGTTGGGACTAGCGGGGGATACAATGAGCAGTTCTTC.